Listed here is a single T cell receptor (beta chain). What it recognizes is unknown. The data originate from a study of T cell repertoires in cytomegalovirus infection. As for the study in general: Recently identified HLA-C-restricted CMV epitopes and well-studied HLA-B-restricted CMV epitopes were used by the study. Both CMV infection and a matching HLA type were indicated by public TCR beta signatures.

TCRdb recomputed calls from the reads with MiXCR, one row per CDR3 protein. In the table there are 450,000 to 600,000 distinct CDR3 sequences, more than 40% of which are singletons. The CDR3 sequence is 19 residues long. Trimming removed 3 bases from V and 5 bases from J, with 28 bases in between. Looked up from germline, CDR1 is SGHRS and CDR2 is YFSETQ. The study, taken as a whole, reports: HLA-C-restricted, CMV-specific TCR beta clonotypes were dominant ex vivo. Totalled public TCR beta family frequency picked out people who carried CMV plus the relevant HLA.

This clonotype was obtained from a human donor in good health (CMV status not recorded). Some clones in this sample may be carry-over from other donors' samples. The chain combines TRBV5-1 with TRBJ2-3, with D perhaps TRBD1 or TRBD2 (5 bases each). Here the sequenced sample was cultured PBMCs, taken from culture after CMV antigen stimulation. CDR3 region: CASSSSDLRDRGGGDTQYF. The DNA of the CDR3 is TGCGCCAGCAGCTCGTCCGATCTCCGGGACCGCGGCGGTGGAGATACGCAGTATTTT.